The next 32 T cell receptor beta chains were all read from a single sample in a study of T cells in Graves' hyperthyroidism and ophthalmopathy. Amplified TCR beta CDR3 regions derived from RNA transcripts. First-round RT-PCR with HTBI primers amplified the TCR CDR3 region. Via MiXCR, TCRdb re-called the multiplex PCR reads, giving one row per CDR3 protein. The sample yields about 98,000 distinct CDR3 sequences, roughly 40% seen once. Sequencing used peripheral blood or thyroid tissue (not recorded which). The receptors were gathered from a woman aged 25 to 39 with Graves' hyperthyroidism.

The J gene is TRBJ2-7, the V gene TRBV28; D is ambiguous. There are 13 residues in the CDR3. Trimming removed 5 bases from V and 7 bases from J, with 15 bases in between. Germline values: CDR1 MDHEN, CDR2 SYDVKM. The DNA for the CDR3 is TGTGCCAGCAGTCCATCGGAACGGTGGGAGCAGTACTTC. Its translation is CASSPSERWEQYF.

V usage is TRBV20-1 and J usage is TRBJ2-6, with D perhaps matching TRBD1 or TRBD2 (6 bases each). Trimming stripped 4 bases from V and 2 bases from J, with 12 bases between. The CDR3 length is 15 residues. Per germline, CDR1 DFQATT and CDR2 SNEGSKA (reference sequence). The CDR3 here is CSATEGGAGANVLTF. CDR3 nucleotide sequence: TGCAGTGCTACCGAGGGGGGAGCTGGGGCCAACGTCCTGACTTTC.

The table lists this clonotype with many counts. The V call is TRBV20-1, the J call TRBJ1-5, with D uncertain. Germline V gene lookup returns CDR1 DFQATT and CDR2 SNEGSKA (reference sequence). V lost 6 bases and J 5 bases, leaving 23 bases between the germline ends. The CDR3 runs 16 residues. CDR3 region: CSAEDSGEGFHQPQHF. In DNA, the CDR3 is TGCAGTGCCGAAGACTCTGGGGAGGGTTTCCATCAGCCCCAGCATTTT.

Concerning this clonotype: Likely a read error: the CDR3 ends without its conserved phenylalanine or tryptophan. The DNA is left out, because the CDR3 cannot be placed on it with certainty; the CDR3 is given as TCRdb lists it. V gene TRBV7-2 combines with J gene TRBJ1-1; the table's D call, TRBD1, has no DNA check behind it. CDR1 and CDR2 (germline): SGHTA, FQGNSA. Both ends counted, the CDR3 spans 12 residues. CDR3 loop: CASSTRDREAVY.

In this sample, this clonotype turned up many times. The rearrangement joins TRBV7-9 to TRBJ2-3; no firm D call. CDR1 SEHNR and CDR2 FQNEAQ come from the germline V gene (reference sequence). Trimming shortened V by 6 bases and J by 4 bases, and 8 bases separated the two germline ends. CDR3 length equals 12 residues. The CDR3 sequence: CASSRLSDTQYF. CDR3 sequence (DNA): TGTGCCAGCAGTCGGCTTTCAGATACGCAGTATTTT.

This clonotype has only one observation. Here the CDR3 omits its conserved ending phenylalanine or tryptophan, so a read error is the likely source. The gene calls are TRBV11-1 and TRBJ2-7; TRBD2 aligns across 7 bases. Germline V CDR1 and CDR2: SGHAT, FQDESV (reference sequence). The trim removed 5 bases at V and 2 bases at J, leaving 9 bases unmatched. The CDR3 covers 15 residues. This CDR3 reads CASSDTLGTTYEQYL. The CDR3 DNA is TGTGCCAGCAGCGACACCCTAGGGACTACCTACGAGCAGTACTTA.

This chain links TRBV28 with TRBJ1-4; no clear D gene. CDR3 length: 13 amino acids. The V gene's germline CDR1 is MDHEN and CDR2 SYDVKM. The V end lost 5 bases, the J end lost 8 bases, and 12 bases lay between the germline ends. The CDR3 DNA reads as TGTGCCAGCAGTCGAACAATCAGGGAAAAACTGTTTTTT. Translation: CASSRTIREKLFF. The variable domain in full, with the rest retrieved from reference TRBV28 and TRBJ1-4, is DVKVTQSSRYLVKRTGEKVFLECVQDMDHENMFWYRQDPGLGLRLIYFSYDVKMKEKGDIPEGYSVSREKKERFSLILESASTNQTSMYLCASSRTIREKLFFGSGTQLSVL.

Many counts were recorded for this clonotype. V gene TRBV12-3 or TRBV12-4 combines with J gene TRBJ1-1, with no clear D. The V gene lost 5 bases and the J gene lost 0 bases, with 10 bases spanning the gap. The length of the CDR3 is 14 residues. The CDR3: CASSLKVMNTEAFF. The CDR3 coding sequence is TGTGCCAGCAGTCTAAAGGTCATGAACACTGAAGCTTTCTTT.

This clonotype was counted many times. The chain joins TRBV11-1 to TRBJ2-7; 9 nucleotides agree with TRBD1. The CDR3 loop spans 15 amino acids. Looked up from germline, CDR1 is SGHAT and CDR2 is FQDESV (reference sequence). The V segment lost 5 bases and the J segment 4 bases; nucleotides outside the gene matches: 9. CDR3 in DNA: TGTGCCAGCAGCACACAGGGGGCAATGGGGTACGAGCAGTACTTC. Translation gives CASSTQGAMGYEQYF.

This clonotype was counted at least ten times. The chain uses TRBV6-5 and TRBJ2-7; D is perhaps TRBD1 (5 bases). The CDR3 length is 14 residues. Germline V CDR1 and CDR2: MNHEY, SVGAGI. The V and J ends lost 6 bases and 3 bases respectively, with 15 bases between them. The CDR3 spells CASSPQTVYYEQYF. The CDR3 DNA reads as TGTGCCAGCAGCCCCCAGACAGTCTACTACGAGCAGTACTTC.

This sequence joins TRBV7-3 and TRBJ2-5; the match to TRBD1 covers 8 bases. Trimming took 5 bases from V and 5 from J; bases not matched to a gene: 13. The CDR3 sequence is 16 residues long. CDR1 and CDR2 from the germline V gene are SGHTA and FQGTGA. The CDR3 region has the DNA TGTGCCAGCAGCCCGGGCGGGACAGGCTCTAGCGAGACCCAGTACTTC. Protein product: CASSPGGTGSSETQYF.

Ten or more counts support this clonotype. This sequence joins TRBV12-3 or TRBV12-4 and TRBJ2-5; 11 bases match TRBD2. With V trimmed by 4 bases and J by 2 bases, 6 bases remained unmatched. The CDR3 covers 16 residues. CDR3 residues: CASSYWGLADQETQYF. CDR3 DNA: TGTGCCAGCAGTTACTGGGGACTAGCGGATCAAGAGACCCAGTACTTC.

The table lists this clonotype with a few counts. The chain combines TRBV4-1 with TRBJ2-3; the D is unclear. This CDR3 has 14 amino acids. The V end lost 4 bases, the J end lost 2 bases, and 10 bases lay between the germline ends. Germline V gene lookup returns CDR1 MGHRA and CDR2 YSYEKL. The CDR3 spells CASSLGQVTDTQYF. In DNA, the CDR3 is TGCGCCAGCAGCCTCGGGCAGGTCACAGATACGCAGTATTTT.

The CDR3 DNA reads as TGTGCCACCAGTGCTAGGGGGAGGGGTAGCTACGAGCAGTACTTC. Protein: CATSARGRGSYEQYF. This chain uses TRBV24-1 with TRBJ2-7, with D maybe TRBD2 (7 bases). In germline, CDR1 is KGHDR, CDR2 SFDVKD. The CDR3 runs to 15 residues. V gave up 5 bases and J gave up 3 bases, with 16 bases separating them.

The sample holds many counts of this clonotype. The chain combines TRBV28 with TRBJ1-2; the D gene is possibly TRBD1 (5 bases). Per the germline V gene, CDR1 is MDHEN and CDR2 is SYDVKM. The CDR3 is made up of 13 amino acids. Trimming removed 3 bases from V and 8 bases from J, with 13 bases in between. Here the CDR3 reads CASSFPWGTGYTF. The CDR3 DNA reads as TGTGCCAGCAGTTTCCCGTGGGGCACCGGCTACACCTTC.

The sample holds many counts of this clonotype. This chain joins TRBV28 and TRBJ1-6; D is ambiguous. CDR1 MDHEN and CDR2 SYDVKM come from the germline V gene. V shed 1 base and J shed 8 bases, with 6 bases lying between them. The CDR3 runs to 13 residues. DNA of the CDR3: TGTGCCAGCAGTTTATTGAGGTATTCACCCCTCCACTTT. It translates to CASSLLRYSPLHF.

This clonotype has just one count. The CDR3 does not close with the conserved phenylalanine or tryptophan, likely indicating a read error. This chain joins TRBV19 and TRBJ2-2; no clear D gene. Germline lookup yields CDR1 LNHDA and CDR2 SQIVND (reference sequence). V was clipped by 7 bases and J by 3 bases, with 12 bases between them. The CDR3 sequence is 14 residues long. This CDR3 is CASTTGPDTGELFS. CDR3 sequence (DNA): TGTGCCAGTACTACCGGGCCGGACACCGGGGAGCTGTTTTCT.

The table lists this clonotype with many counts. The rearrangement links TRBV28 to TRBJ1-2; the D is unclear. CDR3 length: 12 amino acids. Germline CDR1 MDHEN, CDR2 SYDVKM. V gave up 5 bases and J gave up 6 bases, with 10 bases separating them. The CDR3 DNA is TGTGCCAGCAGTCAGACCGGCCATGGCTACACCTTC. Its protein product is CASSQTGHGYTF.

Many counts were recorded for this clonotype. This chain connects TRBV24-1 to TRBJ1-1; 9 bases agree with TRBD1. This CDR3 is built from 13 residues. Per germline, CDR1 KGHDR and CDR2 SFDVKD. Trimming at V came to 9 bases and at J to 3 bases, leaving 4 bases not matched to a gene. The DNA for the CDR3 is TGTGCCACCGCAGACAGGGGGTACACTGAAGCTTTCTTT. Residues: CATADRGYTEAFF.

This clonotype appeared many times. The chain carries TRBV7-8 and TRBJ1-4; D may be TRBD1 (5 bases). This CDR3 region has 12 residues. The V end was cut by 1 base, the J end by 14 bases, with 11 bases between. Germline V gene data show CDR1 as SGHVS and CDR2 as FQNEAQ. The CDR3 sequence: CASSLGRVSLFF. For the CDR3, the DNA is TGTGCCAGCAGCTTAGGCAGGGTTTCGCTGTTTTTT.

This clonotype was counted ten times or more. CDR3 amino acids: CASSRPGTGLGGYTF. CDR3 in DNA: TGTGCCAGCAGTCGACCCGGGACAGGCCTCGGGGGCTACACCTTC. J is TRBJ1-2 and V is TRBV6-5; 8 positions match TRBD1. CDR3 length: 15 residues. The J segment lost 8 bases and the V segment lost 5 bases, leaving 13 bases of the junction unmatched. Per germline, CDR1 MNHEY and CDR2 SVGAGI.

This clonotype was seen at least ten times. CDR3 residues: CASSLRRAGVEQYF. The CDR3 nucleotides are TGTGCCAGCAGCTTAAGGAGGGCGGGGGTCGAGCAGTACTTC. The V and J genes are TRBV7-8 and TRBJ2-7; 7 positions match TRBD2. The CDR3 is made up of 14 amino acids. CDR1 and CDR2 from the germline V gene are SGHVS and FQNEAQ. V was pared by 2 bases and J by 6 bases, with 7 bases of the junction left unmatched.

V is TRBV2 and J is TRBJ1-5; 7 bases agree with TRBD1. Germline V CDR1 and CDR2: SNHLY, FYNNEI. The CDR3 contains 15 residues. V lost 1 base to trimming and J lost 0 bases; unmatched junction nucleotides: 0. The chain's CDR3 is CASSEGQGSNQPQHF. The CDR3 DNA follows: TGTGCCAGCAGTGAAGGACAGGGTAGCAATCAGCCCCAGCATTTT.

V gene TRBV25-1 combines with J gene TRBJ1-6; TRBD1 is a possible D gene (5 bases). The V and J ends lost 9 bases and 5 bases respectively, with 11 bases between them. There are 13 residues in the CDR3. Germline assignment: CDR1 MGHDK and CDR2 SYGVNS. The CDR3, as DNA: TGTGCCAGTCTTTCCAGGGATAATTCACCCCTCCACTTT. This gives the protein CASLSRDNSPLHF.

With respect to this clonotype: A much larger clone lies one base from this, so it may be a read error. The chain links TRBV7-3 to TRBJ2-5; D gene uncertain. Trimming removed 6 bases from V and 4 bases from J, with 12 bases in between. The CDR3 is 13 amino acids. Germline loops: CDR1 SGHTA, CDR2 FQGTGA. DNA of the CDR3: TGTGCCAGCAGTTCCCCGACTGGAGAGACCCAGTACTTC. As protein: CASSSPTGETQYF.

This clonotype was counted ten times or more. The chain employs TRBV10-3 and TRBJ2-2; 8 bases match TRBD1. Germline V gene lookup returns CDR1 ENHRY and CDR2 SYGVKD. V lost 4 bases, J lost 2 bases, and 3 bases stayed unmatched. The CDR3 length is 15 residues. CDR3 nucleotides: TGTGCCATCAGTGGACAGGGGTTAAACACCGGGGAGCTGTTTTTT. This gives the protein CAISGQGLNTGELFF.

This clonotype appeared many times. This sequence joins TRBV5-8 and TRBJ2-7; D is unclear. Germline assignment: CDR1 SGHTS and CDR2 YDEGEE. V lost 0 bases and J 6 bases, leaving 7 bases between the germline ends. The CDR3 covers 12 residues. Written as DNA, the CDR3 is TGTGCCAGCAGCTTGGGACTGTGCGAGCAGTACTTC. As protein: CASSLGLCEQYF.

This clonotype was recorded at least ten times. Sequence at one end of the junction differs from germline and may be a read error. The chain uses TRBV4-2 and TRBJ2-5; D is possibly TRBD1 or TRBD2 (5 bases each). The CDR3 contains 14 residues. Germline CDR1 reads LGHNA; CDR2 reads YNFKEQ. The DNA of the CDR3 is TGTGCCAGCAGCCTTTTCCGGGACCAAGGGACCCAGTACTTC. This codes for CASSLFRDQGTQYF.

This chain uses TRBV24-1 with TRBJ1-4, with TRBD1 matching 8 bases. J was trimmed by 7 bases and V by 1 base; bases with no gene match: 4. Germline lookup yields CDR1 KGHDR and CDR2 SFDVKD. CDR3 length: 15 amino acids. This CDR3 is CATSDFAGGVEKLFF. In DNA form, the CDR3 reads TGTGCCACCAGTGATTTCGCAGGGGGCGTTGAAAAACTGTTTTTT.

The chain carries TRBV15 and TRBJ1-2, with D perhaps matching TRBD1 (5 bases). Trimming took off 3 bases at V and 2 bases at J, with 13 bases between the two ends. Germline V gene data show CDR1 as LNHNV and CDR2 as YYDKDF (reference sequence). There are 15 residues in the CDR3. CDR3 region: CATSSDGRENYGYTF. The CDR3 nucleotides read TGTGCCACCAGCAGTGACGGCAGGGAGAACTATGGCTACACCTTC.

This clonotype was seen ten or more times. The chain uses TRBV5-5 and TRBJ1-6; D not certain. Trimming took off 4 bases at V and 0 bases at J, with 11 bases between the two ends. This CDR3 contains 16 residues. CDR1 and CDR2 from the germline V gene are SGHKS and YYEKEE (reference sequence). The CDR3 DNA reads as TGTGCCAGCAGCGCACTGGGATCCTCCTATAATTCACCCCTCCACTTT. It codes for CASSALGSSYNSPLHF.

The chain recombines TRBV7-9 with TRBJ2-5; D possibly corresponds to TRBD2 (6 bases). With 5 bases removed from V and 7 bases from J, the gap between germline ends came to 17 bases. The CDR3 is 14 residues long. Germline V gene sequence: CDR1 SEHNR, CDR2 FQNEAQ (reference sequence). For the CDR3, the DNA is TGTGCCAGCAGCCCGCCCTCGGGGGACGTGACCCAGTACTTC. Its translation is CASSPPSGDVTQYF.